The 6 T cell receptor beta chains below were found in one sample sequenced in a study of identical twins. TCRdb fed the 5' RACE reads into MiXCR, producing one record per CDR3 protein. Here the sample spans a few hundred thousand distinct CDR3 sequences, approximately 9.6% being singletons. These sequences were also reported in another study, on yellow fever vaccine responses in identical twins.

The sequencing sample was made of PBMCs. These receptors came from a woman between 18 and 29 years old in good health.

This clonotype was observed a handful of times. The V gene is TRBV5-1, the J gene TRBJ1-2; tentative D call: TRBD1 (6 bases). The CDR3 loop spans 13 amino acids. CDR1 and CDR2 (germline): SGHRS, YFSETQ. Trimming shortened V by 4 bases and J by 4 bases, and 11 bases separated the two germline ends. The CDR3 DNA reads TGCGCCAGCAGCCGCGACAGGTTCTATGGCTACACCTTC. Its protein product is CASSRDRFYGYTF.

This clonotype occurred many times. J is TRBJ2-5 and V is TRBV27; D is tentatively TRBD1 or TRBD2 (5 bases each). The CDR3 spans 13 residues. Germline CDR1 reads MNHEY; CDR2 reads SMNVEV (reference sequence). Trimming pared 4 bases from V and 5 bases from J, leaving 11 bases between. The CDR3 sequence is CASSSGPGETQYF. The CDR3 DNA sequence: TGTGCCAGCAGTTCGGGGCCAGGGGAGACCCAGTACTTC.

This clonotype was observed a few times. CDR3 DNA sequence: TGTGCCAGCGGCCGGACTAGCGGGAGCTCCTACAATGAGCAGTTCTTC. It is translated as CASGRTSGSSYNEQFF. This chain connects TRBV5-4 to TRBJ2-1; TRBD2 matches 13 bases. V lost 7 bases to trimming and J lost 0 bases; unmatched junction nucleotides: 4. Germline V gene data show CDR1 as SGHNT and CDR2 as YYREEE (reference sequence). The CDR3 spans 16 residues.

The rearrangement links TRBV6-1 to TRBJ2-2; 8 bases match TRBD1. The CDR3 has 16 amino acids. Germline loops: CDR1 MNHNS, CDR2 SASEGT. Trimming removed 6 bases from V and 1 base from J; junction bases left unmatched: 7. This CDR3 reads CASSPSGQVNTGELFF. The CDR3 bases are TGTGCCAGCAGCCCCTCGGGACAGGTGAACACCGGGGAGCTGTTTTTT.

A few counts support this clonotype. The chain is built from TRBV2 and TRBJ2-3; D unclear. Germline CDR1 SNHLY, CDR2 FYNNEI. CDR3 length equals 12 residues. V gave up 6 bases and J gave up 6 bases, with 10 bases separating them. CDR3 sequence (DNA): TGTGCCAGCAGAGCCCCTGTGGATACGCAGTATTTT. Translated: CASRAPVDTQYF.

J is TRBJ2-3 and V is TRBV25-1; D might be TRBD2 (5 bases). The germline V gene encodes CDR1 MGHDK and CDR2 SYGVNS. Trimming took 1 base from V and 6 from J, leaving 14 bases between them. The length of the CDR3 is 15 residues. In nucleotides, the CDR3 is TGTGCCAGCAGTGAATTACCACGGGGTGGCGATACGCAGTATTTT. Amino acid sequence: CASSELPRGGDTQYF. The full variable domain, its missing parts supplied by reference TRBV25-1 and TRBJ2-3, is EADIYQTPRYLVIGTGKKITLECSQTMGHDKMYWYQQDPGMELHLIHYSYGVNSTEKGDLSSESTVSRIRTEHFPLTLESARPSHTSQYLCASSELPRGGDTQYFGPGTRLTVL.